Below, 19 T cell receptor beta chains from the same sample are listed, as sequenced in a study of OX40 agonist ivuxolimab in advanced cancers. The library was generated by the immunoSEQ multiplex PCR assay. Drawn from immuneACCESS, this table holds only the in-frame rearrangements with V and J called that TCRdb kept. Clones are partly lost; checked studies trace under half to an unresolved V gene and leave the rest unexplained. This sample holds 40,000 to 50,000 clones; 80% to 90% were observed only once. The top ten clones comprise 9.5% to 13% of the sample. The sequences come from CD4+ or CD8+ T cells sorted from blood, collected in a trial of the OX40 agonist ivuxolimab. Source of these receptors: an adult with an advanced solid tumor such as melanoma, head and neck, liver or kidney cancer.

The chain combines TRBV7-8 with TRBJ2-7; TRBD2 might be the D (5 bases). V lost 4 bases and J lost 0, with 10 bases in between. This CDR3 comprises 14 residues. The V gene's germline CDR1 is SGHVS and CDR2 FQNEAQ. The CDR3 sequence is CASSSAGSSYEQYF. The CDR3 nucleotides are TGTGCCAGCAGCTCCGCGGGCAGCTCCTACGAGCAGTACTTC.

V usage is TRBV27 and J usage is TRBJ1-4, with 7 bases identical to TRBD1. In germline, CDR1 is MNHEY, CDR2 SMNVEV (reference sequence). Germline trimming cut 3 bases from V and 7 bases from J; bases unmatched to any gene: 8. The CDR3 runs 15 residues. The CDR3 loop is CASSLGRGLREKLFF. CDR3 DNA sequence: TGTGCCAGCAGTTTGGGAAGGGGGCTGCGTGAAAAACTGTTTTTT.

CDR3 in amino acids: CASSIGLAGILQETQYF. For the CDR3, the DNA is TGTGCCAGCAGCATCGGACTAGCGGGAATACTCCAAGAGACCCAGTACTTC. The chain couples TRBV5-6 to TRBJ2-5, with TRBD2 matching 12 bases. The V gene end was trimmed by 4 bases and the J gene end by 1 base; junction bases not matched to a gene: 8. Germline-derived CDR1 and CDR2 are SGHDT and YYEEEE. This CDR3 is built from 17 residues.

This rearrangement joins TRBV27 to TRBJ2-2; TRBD2 agrees at 7 bases. Germline assignment: CDR1 MNHEY and CDR2 SMNVEV (reference sequence). The V segment lost 5 bases and the J segment 4 bases; nucleotides outside the gene matches: 7. This CDR3 region has 15 residues. The CDR3 DNA follows: TGTGCCAGCAGTATTGCGGGGGTACTCACCGGGGAGCTGTTTTTT. It codes for CASSIAGVLTGELFF.

The genes are TRBV2 and TRBJ2-3, with a possible D match to TRBD2 (5 bases). The V gene lost 3 bases and the J gene lost 2 bases, with 12 bases spanning the gap. Germline V gene sequence: CDR1 SNHLY, CDR2 FYNNEI. This CDR3 region has 15 residues. The CDR3 loop reads CASSDEGSTTDTQYF. CDR3 in DNA: TGTGCCAGCAGTGATGAGGGATCGACCACAGATACGCAGTATTTT. Based on the CDR3 plus reference TRBV2 and TRBJ2-3, the full variable domain is EPEVTQTPSHQVTQMGQEVILRCVPISNHLYFYWYRQILGQKVEFLVSFYNNEISEKSEIFDDQFSVERPDGSNFTLKIRSTKLEDSAMYFCASSDEGSTTDTQYFGPGTRLTVL.

This rearrangement joins TRBV5-1 to TRBJ2-7, with D perhaps TRBD2 (5 bases). CDR3 size: 14 residues. Germline lookup yields CDR1 SGHRS and CDR2 YFSETQ. V was clipped by 1 base and J by 2 bases, with 10 bases between them. CDR3 nucleotides: TGCGCCAGCAGCTTGATGGGGAGCACCTACGAGCAGTACTTC. It specifies CASSLMGSTYEQYF.

V usage is TRBV7-9 and J usage is TRBJ2-5, with 7 bases aligning to TRBD1. Per germline, CDR1 SEHNR and CDR2 FQNEAQ (reference sequence). J lost 1 base, V lost 5 bases, and 7 bases had no gene match. The CDR3 covers 15 residues. The DNA of the CDR3 is TGTGCCAGCAGCCTCGAAACAGGGGCCCAAGAGACCCAGTACTTC. Translating it yields CASSLETGAQETQYF.

CDR3 nucleotides: TGTGCCAGCAGCCAGACCTCCCCCAACTCTGGGGCCAACGTCCTGACTTTC. It is translated as CASSQTSPNSGANVLTF. This sequence joins TRBV16 and TRBJ2-6; D gene ambiguous. V was pared by 3 bases and J by 0 bases, with 12 bases between. The CDR3 has 17 residues. Per germline, CDR1 KGHSY and CDR2 FQNENV.

This clone was counted between two and nine times. The V call is TRBV6-5, the J call TRBJ1-5; D is ambiguous. The CDR3 contains 12 residues. Trimming pared 1 base from V and 3 bases from J, leaving 1 base between. CDR1 and CDR2 (germline): MNHEY, SVGAGI. Here the CDR3 reads CASSYYNQPQHF. The CDR3 DNA reads TGTGCCAGCAGTTACTACAATCAGCCCCAGCATTTT.

This CDR3 is CASSGPDRVHYGYTF. The CDR3 coding sequence is TGTGCCAGCAGCGGACCGGACAGGGTCCACTATGGCTACACCTTC. J is TRBJ1-2 and V is TRBV5-6; TRBD1 matches at 8 bases. This CDR3 has 15 residues. With 4 bases clipped from V and 3 bases from J, the junction kept 8 bases outside the gene matches. Germline values: CDR1 SGHDT, CDR2 YYEEEE.

The V call is TRBV15, the J call TRBJ2-7, with 7 bases that match TRBD1. This CDR3 region has 15 residues. Germline V lookup: CDR1 LNHNV, CDR2 YYDKDF (reference sequence). Trimming cost V 0 bases and J 2 bases; bases outside gene matches: 4. The CDR3: CATSREGTVTYEQYF. The CDR3 region has the DNA TGTGCCACCAGCAGAGAGGGGACAGTCACCTACGAGCAGTACTTC.

This sequence joins TRBV2 and TRBJ2-7; D remains ambiguous. V was cut by 7 bases and J by 2 bases, with 3 bases left in between. The CDR3 is 10 residues long. CDR1 SNHLY and CDR2 FYNNEI come from the germline V gene. In nucleotides, the CDR3 is TGTGCCAGCAACCCCTACGAGCAGTACTTC. It is translated as CASNPYEQYF. Full variable domain (missing parts from reference TRBV2 and TRBJ2-7): EPEVTQTPSHQVTQMGQEVILRCVPISNHLYFYWYRQILGQKVEFLVSFYNNEISEKSEIFDDQFSVERPDGSNFTLKIRSTKLEDSAMYFCASNPYEQYFGPGTRLTVT.

The chain carries TRBV28 and TRBJ2-1; D might be TRBD1 (5 bases). Trimming pared 6 bases from V and 8 bases from J, leaving 14 bases between. The V gene's germline CDR1 is MDHEN and CDR2 SYDVKM. The CDR3 runs to 13 residues. The DNA of the CDR3 is TGTGCCAGCAGCTGGGGCCCGTACCATGAGCAGTTCTTC. Protein: CASSWGPYHEQFF.

This sequence joins TRBV27 and TRBJ2-1, with TRBD2 identical over 8 bases. V was pared by 7 bases and J by 9 bases, with 8 bases of the junction left unmatched. The CDR3 runs to 13 residues. Germline CDR1 MNHEY, CDR2 SMNVEV (reference sequence). The CDR3 sequence is CASIGGAPREQFF. The CDR3 DNA reads as TGTGCCAGCATCGGGGGGGCCCCTCGTGAGCAGTTCTTC.

The chain couples TRBV6-1 to TRBJ2-7; possibly TRBD1 or TRBD2 for D (6 bases each). The V end was cut by 0 bases, the J end by 3 bases, with 12 bases between. The CDR3 consists of 15 residues. Germline lookup yields CDR1 MNHNS and CDR2 SASEGT. The CDR3 sequence is CASSEAGGRDYEQYF. The CDR3, as DNA: TGTGCCAGCAGTGAAGCGGGGGGCCGAGACTACGAGCAGTACTTC.

This clone was counted a single time. This chain links TRBV4-1 with TRBJ2-5, with 9 bases fitting TRBD2. There are 15 residues in the CDR3. In germline, CDR1 is MGHRA, CDR2 YSYEKL. Unmatched junction bases numbered 8, after V lost 4 bases and J lost 5 bases. This CDR3 reads CASSPSSGAYETQYF. The CDR3 DNA reads TGCGCCAGCAGCCCGTCTAGCGGGGCGTACGAGACCCAGTACTTC.

The chain combines TRBV27 with TRBJ2-7, with D maybe TRBD1 (6 bases). Germline V lookup: CDR1 MNHEY, CDR2 SMNVEV (reference sequence). V was pared by 6 bases and J by 3 bases, with 27 bases between. This CDR3 region has 18 residues. CDR3 amino acids: CASSFVLNRVPFDYEQYF. The DNA for the CDR3 is TGTGCCAGCAGCTTTGTCCTCAACAGGGTACCCTTTGACTACGAGCAGTACTTC.

The genes are TRBV4-1 and TRBJ2-1; D gene unclear. Germline lookup yields CDR1 MGHRA and CDR2 YSYEKL. The CDR3 runs to 17 residues. The V gene lost 0 bases and the J gene lost 1 base, with 13 bases spanning the gap. In nucleotides, the CDR3 is TGCGCCAGCAGCCAAGATCCTGGCTCGCGGTCCTACAATGAGCAGTTCTTC. This sequence encodes CASSQDPGSRSYNEQFF.

This sequence joins TRBV28 and TRBJ2-7, with D possibly TRBD2 on 6 matching bases. The V and J ends lost 1 base and 4 bases respectively, with 8 bases between them. Germline loops: CDR1 MDHEN, CDR2 SYDVKM. The CDR3 has 13 amino acids. The DNA for the CDR3 is TGTGCCAGCAGTTTATTGGAGGGTTACGAGCAGTACTTC. This codes for CASSLLEGYEQYF.